This T cell receptor beta chain was recovered during a study of blood T cell repertoires in COVID-19. Across the whole study: Acute and convalescent COVID-19 specimens originated in the United States, Italy and Spain. The analysed material was cDNA or gDNA that came from T cells, B-cell-depleted T cells, or PBMCs.

V was pared by 4 bases and J by 2 bases, with 11 bases between. Germline V CDR1 and CDR2: GTSNPN, SVGIG (reference sequence). The length of the CDR3 is 13 residues. Authors' data handling: Counts of nucleated cells, estimated from reference gene primer amplification, were obtained. The data were produced by immunoSEQ multiplex PCR, yet TCRdb's version contains in-frame clones alone and is incomplete. That table furnishes V, J and clone size, whereas the DNA furnished D and trimming. The sample records roughly 230,000 clones, nearly 90% being singletons. Participants' own reports of clinical history determined their cohort assignment.

The genes are TRBV30 and TRBJ1-2; tentatively, D is TRBD1 (6 bases). The source material was PBMCs or T cells enriched from blood (not recorded which). This receptor was taken from a woman in her thirties with acute COVID-19. The CDR3: CAWTRDTNYGYTF. In DNA form, the CDR3 reads TGTGCCTGGACCCGGGACACCAACTATGGCTACACCTTC.